The clone carrying this TCR beta chain was counted many times. Its specificity is not known. This entry is derived from a study of CD8+CD57+ T cells in acquired aplastic anemia. About the study: Sorted CD4+ and CD8+ cell DNA averaged approximately 3.2 ug. Healthy donors yielded about 9.9 million CD4+ cell reads on average.

V was clipped by 2 bases and J by 1 base; unmatched bases: 6. The length of the CDR3 is 17 residues. Study conclusions and caveats: Around 30 sequences, all CD8+ CDR3, were shared between patients and controls.

TCR beta VDJ and CDR3 profiles were obtained from a genomic DNA template. One entry per CDR3 protein results from TCRdb running MiXCR on the reads. The data hold a few hundred thousand distinct CDR3 sequences, with about 70% observed a single time. The rearrangement uses TRBV12-3 or TRBV12-4 and TRBJ1-5; TRBD1 matches 9 bases. This receptor was obtained from a human donor in good health, serving as a control. Specimen: sorted CD4+, CD8+, or CD8+CD57+ T cells (not recorded which) from PBMCs. The CDR3 loop is CASSLTQGALSNQPQHF. In DNA form, the CDR3 reads TGTGCCAGCAGTTTAACACAGGGGGCTTTGAGCAATCAGCCCCAGCATTTT.